Sequencing of this TCR beta chain was carried out in a study of blood T cell repertoires in COVID-19. Whole-study context: The United States, Italy and Spain were the sources of the acute and convalescent COVID-19 samples. In each case, the material was cDNA or gDNA derived from T cells, B-cell-depleted T cells, or PBMCs.

The junction had 12 bases not matched to a gene; V was cut back by 3 bases and J by 10 bases. CDR3 length equals 14 residues. Germline CDR1 is SGHKS and CDR2 is YYEKEE (reference sequence). Per the authors' pipeline: From reference gene primer amplification, estimates of nucleated cell counts were derived. The table came from immunoSEQ multiplex PCR; TCRdb's copy has only in-frame clones and leaves some out. The V and J calls and the clone size are those of that table, but D and trimming were determined from the DNA. The repertoire holds fewer than 250,000 clones, with roughly 86% as singletons. The sequence derives from a man in his forties or fifties with acute or convalescent COVID-19. J is TRBJ1-1 and V is TRBV5-5; 7 nucleotides align to TRBD1. The sequencing input was peripheral blood. CDR3 amino acids: CASSWGQSPELAFF. Here the CDR3 DNA reads TGTGCCAGCAGCTGGGGACAGTCCCCCGAGCTAGCTTTCTTT.